Shown below are 25 T cell receptor beta chains from a single sample sequenced in a study of immune cell composition in non-small cell lung cancer. TCRdb keeps only in-frame clones here, not all; method: immunoSEQ multiplex PCR. The table shows around 9,100 clones, with less than 80% occurring only once. The sample consisted of lung tumor tissue. The source is a human donor with non-small cell lung cancer.

DNA for the CDR3: TGCGCCAGCAGGAAAAAGGTCTCAGGCACCGAGGTCTCTAATGAAAAACTGTTTTTT. It encodes CASRKKVSGTEVSNEKLFF. The chain recombines TRBV5-1 with TRBJ1-4; D unclear. The CDR3 consists of 19 residues. Germline loops: CDR1 SGHRS, CDR2 YFSETQ. Between the trimmed V and J ends, which lost 5 bases and 3 bases, there was a span of 26 bases.

This clone appeared a few times. One end of the junction varies from germline; a read error may be responsible. This chain joins TRBV5-4 and TRBJ1-1; possible D gene TRBD1, 5 bases. CDR3 length: 13 amino acids. CDR1 is SGHNT, CDR2 YYREEE, per germline (reference sequence). The CDR3 DNA follows: TGTGCCAGCAGTTTGGGGACTTTTGGTGAAGCTTTCTTT. Its translation: CASSLGTFGEAFF.

The count of this clone is one. The CDR3 here is CASSVPGRPLEQFF. The CDR3 region has the DNA TGTGCCAGCAGCGTTCCCGGGCGGCCCTTAGAGCAGTTCTTC. The rearrangement joins TRBV9 to TRBJ2-1; D is unresolved. Germline CDR1 reads SGDLS; CDR2 reads YYNGEE. The CDR3 totals 14 residues. The V end lost 2 bases, the J end lost 10 bases, and 16 bases lay between the germline ends.

The chain is built from TRBV10-3 and TRBJ2-2; D is unclear. This CDR3 is 16 amino acids long. From germline, CDR1 is ENHRY and CDR2 SYGVKD. V was pared by 4 bases and J by 6 bases, with 18 bases between. The CDR3 is CAISGEFYGIPGELFF. The CDR3 DNA reads TGTGCCATCAGTGGGGAATTCTATGGGATCCCCGGGGAGCTGTTTTTT.

This clone was seen only a few times. The chain is built from TRBV2 and TRBJ1-5; D remains ambiguous. V lost 3 bases to trimming and J lost 4 bases, with 10 bases between them. Per germline, CDR1 SNHLY and CDR2 FYNNEI. The CDR3 covers 14 residues. CDR3 region: CASSDRRNNQPQHF. As DNA, the CDR3 is TGTGCCAGCAGTGATAGGCGGAATAATCAGCCCCAGCATTTT.

This chain joins TRBV19 and TRBJ2-4; TRBD1 matches 7 bases. Losses at the gene ends were 4 bases for V and 6 bases for J; bases not matched to a gene: 12. CDR3 length equals 16 residues. The germline V gene has CDR1 LNHDA and CDR2 SQIVND (reference sequence). CDR3 coding DNA: TGTGCCAGTAGTACTGGGACAGCGCCCAGGGGAAACATTCAGTACTTC. Amino acids: CASSTGTAPRGNIQYF.

The chain has TRBV6-6 and TRBJ2-7; possible D gene TRBD1, 6 bases. V was clipped by 8 bases and J by 3 bases, with 14 bases between them. CDR3 length: 13 residues. Germline loops: CDR1 MNHNY, CDR2 SVGAGI (reference sequence). The DNA of the CDR3 is TGTGCCAGCTCCAGGGGCGGACGCTACGAGCAGTACTTC. It yields the protein CASSRGGRYEQYF.

The chain links TRBV28 to TRBJ2-7; 8 bases are a match to TRBD2. V was clipped by 4 bases and J by 1 base; unmatched bases: 6. Germline V gene sequence: CDR1 MDHEN, CDR2 SYDVKM. CDR3 length equals 15 residues. The CDR3 region is CASSSAGGGSYEQYF. The CDR3 DNA reads as TGTGCCAGCAGTTCCGCCGGGGGGGGTTCCTACGAGCAGTACTTC.

This chain links TRBV30 with TRBJ1-2; D unclear. Trimming removed 5 bases from V and 3 bases from J, with 7 bases in between. CDR1 and CDR2 from the germline V gene are GTSNPN and SVGIG (reference sequence). This CDR3 is built from 11 residues. CDR3 bases: TGTGCCTGGGATCGGGACTATGGCTACACCTTC. It yields the protein CAWDRDYGYTF.

Regarding this clone: A junction boundary mismatches the germline segment, possibly from a read error. The chain is built from TRBV7-2 and TRBJ1-3; 7 bases agree with TRBD1. Germline V gives CDR1 SGHTA, CDR2 FQGNSA. This CDR3 spans 13 amino acids. CDR3 protein: CASSLKDPGQPNF. As DNA, the CDR3 is TGTGCCAGCAGCTTAAAAGATCCGGGACAGCCAAATTTT.

This chain joins TRBV19 and TRBJ1-5; 11 nucleotides line up with TRBD1. V was pared by 4 bases and J by 15 bases, with 14 bases of the junction left unmatched. The germline V gene has CDR1 LNHDA and CDR2 SQIVND (reference sequence). The CDR3 consists of 15 residues. The CDR3 nucleotides are TGTGCCAGTAGTAGACTGGGACAGGGGGAGGAAGGTCGGCATTTT. Protein sequence: CASSRLGQGEEGRHF.

This clone has only a few counts. The V gene is TRBV6-4, the J gene TRBJ2-1; 10 bases align to TRBD1. The CDR3 consists of 15 residues. The V gene end was trimmed by 6 bases and the J gene end by 7 bases; junction bases not matched to a gene: 9. CDR1 is MRHNA, CDR2 SNTAGT, per germline. The CDR3 sequence is CASSPLGDRGNEQFF. CDR3 sequence (DNA): TGTGCCAGCAGCCCTCTAGGGGACAGGGGAAATGAGCAGTTCTTC.

J is TRBJ2-1 and V is TRBV5-1; 7 bases map to TRBD1. This CDR3 has 12 residues. CDR1 SGHRS and CDR2 YFSETQ come from the germline V gene. V gave up 3 bases and J gave up 14 bases; unmatched junction bases: 8. The CDR3 DNA is TGCGCCAGCAGCTCCGGACAGGCAAACGAGTTCTTC. This gives the protein CASSSGQANEFF.

This rearrangement joins TRBV10-3 to TRBJ1-5; D gene unclear. This CDR3 has 14 residues. The V and J ends lost 4 bases and 1 base respectively, with 8 bases between them. Germline assignment: CDR1 ENHRY and CDR2 SYGVKD. CDR3 sequence: CAISAQTSNQPQHF. DNA of the CDR3: TGTGCCATCAGTGCCCAGACCAGCAATCAGCCCCAGCATTTT.

The table lists this clone with a few counts. The chain couples TRBV20-1 to TRBJ1-1; weak D call: TRBD1 (5 bases). The germline CDR1 and CDR2 sequences are DFQATT and SNEGSKA (reference sequence). Between the trimmed V and J ends, which lost 3 bases and 11 bases, there was a span of 13 bases. CDR3 size: 11 residues. The CDR3 DNA sequence: TGCAGTGCTAGGAAGGGGAGTTGGGCTTTCTTT. Its protein product is CSARKGSWAFF.

The gene calls are TRBV6-5 and TRBJ2-1; D gene unclear. V shed 8 bases and J shed 4 bases, with 6 bases lying between them. The CDR3 runs to 11 residues. Germline CDR1 and CDR2: MNHEY and SVGAGI. The CDR3 DNA sequence: TGTGCCAGCGACGGATACAATGAGCAGTTCTTC. Amino acid sequence: CASDGYNEQFF.

The gene calls are TRBV2 and TRBJ2-3, with a tentative D call TRBD1 (7 bases). Germline V gene data show CDR1 as SNHLY and CDR2 as FYNNEI. The CDR3 sequence is 16 residues long. In DNA, the CDR3 is TGTGCGGGGGGCCAACGGGGACAGAGATACACAGATACGCAGTATTTT. It codes for CAGGQRGQRYTDTQYF.

The chain combines TRBV20-1 with TRBJ1-4; tentatively, D is TRBD1 (5 bases). This CDR3 region has 11 residues. V was cut by 5 bases and J by 8 bases, with 9 bases left in between. Germline-derived CDR1 and CDR2 are DFQATT and SNEGSKA (reference sequence). The CDR3 reads CSAPGREKLFF. CDR3 DNA: TGCAGTGCTCCAGGGCGGGAAAAACTGTTTTTT.

V gene TRBV4-2 combines with J gene TRBJ1-2; 7 bases agree with TRBD1. V gave up 4 bases and J gave up 4 bases; unmatched junction bases: 6. From germline, CDR1 is LGHNA and CDR2 YNFKEQ. The CDR3 spans 14 residues. DNA of the CDR3: TGTGCCAGCAGCCCACCGGGACAGATCTATGGCTACACCTTC. It yields the protein CASSPPGQIYGYTF.

The chain joins TRBV11-2 to TRBJ2-7; 9 bases match TRBD2. The CDR3 contains 15 residues. The germline V gene has CDR1 SGHAT and CDR2 FQNNGV. The V and J ends lost 6 bases and 7 bases, in that order; junction bases with no gene match: 13. The CDR3 region is CASRPGRAGGREQYF. CDR3 DNA sequence: TGTGCCAGCAGACCCGGGAGGGCGGGAGGGCGGGAGCAGTACTTC.

The chain employs TRBV2 and TRBJ2-2; 11 bases fit TRBD2. Looked up from germline, CDR1 is SNHLY and CDR2 is FYNNEI. There are 15 residues in the CDR3. J lost 4 bases, V lost 4 bases, and 2 bases had no gene match. The CDR3 region is CASSGLAGGTGELFF. As DNA, the CDR3 is TGTGCCAGCAGTGGGCTAGCGGGAGGCACCGGGGAGCTGTTTTTT.

V gene TRBV5-6 combines with J gene TRBJ2-7, with a weak D call TRBD1 (5 bases). This CDR3 has 19 amino acids. V was pared by 2 bases and J by 0 bases, with 24 bases between. The germline V gene has CDR1 SGHDT and CDR2 YYEEEE. This chain's CDR3 is CASSLRPFPRQRSSYEQYF. CDR3 bases: TGTGCCAGCAGCTTACGCCCTTTTCCCCGACAGAGAAGCTCCTACGAGCAGTACTTC.

J is TRBJ1-6 and V is TRBV2, with D possibly matching TRBD1 (5 bases). V lost 7 bases and J 9 bases, leaving 13 bases between the germline ends. Germline V gene data show CDR1 as SNHLY and CDR2 as FYNNEI. The CDR3 extends over 13 amino acids. CDR3 protein: CASNMDKASPLHF. The CDR3 DNA reads TGTGCCAGCAATATGGACAAGGCTTCACCCCTCCACTTT.

CDR3 coding DNA: TGCAGCGTTGGACAGCCTAATGAAAAACTGTTTTTT. Protein product: CSVGQPNEKLFF. The rearrangement uses TRBV29-1 and TRBJ1-4; tentative D call: TRBD1 (5 bases). From germline, CDR1 is SQVTM and CDR2 ANQGSEA. This CDR3 has 12 residues. Trimming took off 4 bases at V and 3 bases at J, with 6 bases between the two ends.

V and J are TRBV9 and TRBJ2-1, with D tentatively TRBD2 (6 bases). CDR1 and CDR2 from the germline V gene are SGDLS and YYNGEE. CDR3 size: 15 residues. With 4 bases removed from V and 2 bases from J, the gap between germline ends came to 13 bases. CDR3 bases: TGTGCCAGCAGCAGGGGAGGTCCCCCCTACAATGAGCAGTTCTTC. This encodes CASSRGGPPYNEQFF.